This T cell receptor (beta chain) was found in a study of T-cell reconstitution after alpha-beta-depleted transplantation in children. Overall study findings and caveats: A year had passed since transplant, and T-cell counts and diversity by then came mostly from newly produced T cells. Some patients' high day-60 TCRbeta diversity was traced to surviving recipient T cells and thymic progenitors.

Molecular barcoding with unique molecular identifiers was used for the TCRbeta library. From the PCR reads, TCRdb called clonotypes with MiXCR, one entry per CDR3 protein. The sample has about 70,000 distinct CDR3 sequences; about 11% are singletons. Details on this clonotype: Its antigen is unknown. It may be a read error: a sequence one base away is much more abundant.

V dropped 7 bases and J dropped 0; count of bases not matched to a gene: 8. The CDR3 sequence is 15 residues long. From germline, CDR1 is SGHKS and CDR2 YYEKEE (reference sequence). The chain is built from TRBV5-5 and TRBJ2-3; 7 bases are shared with TRBD2. The starting material was PBMCs, obtained before TCRalphabeta/CD19-depleted stem cell transplant. This TCR came from a boy aged 10-17 years with acute myeloid leukemia, due to receive a stem cell transplant. As DNA, the CDR3 is TGTGCCAGCCTTTCGGTAGCGGGTAGCACAGATACGCAGTATTTT. Translation: CASLSVAGSTDTQYF.